The 8 T cell receptor beta chains below were found in one sample sequenced in a study of blood T cell repertoires in COVID-19. Profiled with immunoSEQ multiplex PCR; TCRdb holds only in-frame clones, not every one. This sample yields fewer than 150,000 clones, of which approximately 84% are seen a single time; over 10% belongs to the top ten. Input material: peripheral blood. The receptor source for this set is a human donor in a cohort sampled during active COVID-19.

V gene TRBV11-2 combines with J gene TRBJ1-5, with 9 bases aligning to TRBD1. V lost 0 bases, J lost 6 bases, and 3 bases stayed unmatched. CDR3 length: 15 residues. The germline CDR1 and CDR2 sequences are SGHAT and FQNNGV. The CDR3 sequence: CASSLDGQGFQPQHF. The CDR3 DNA reads as TGTGCCAGCAGCTTAGACGGACAGGGGTTTCAGCCCCAGCATTTT.

This clone was seen more than once but under ten times. The chain carries TRBV19 and TRBJ1-1; 7 bases align to TRBD1. The germline V gene has CDR1 LNHDA and CDR2 SQIVND (reference sequence). With 5 bases clipped from V and 4 bases from J, the junction kept 7 bases outside the gene matches. The CDR3 contains 14 residues. DNA of the CDR3: TGTGCCAGTAGTGCCCCAGGGGGGATCACTGAAGCTTTCTTT. It translates to CASSAPGGITEAFF.

The rearrangement uses TRBV30 and TRBJ1-4; the match to TRBD1 covers 7 bases. The CDR3 is 14 amino acids. Trimming at V came to 5 bases and at J to 5 bases, leaving 8 bases not matched to a gene. The V gene's germline CDR1 is GTSNPN and CDR2 SVGIG (reference sequence). CDR3 coding DNA: TGTGCCTGGCAAGGGACAGCCAACAATGAAAAACTGTTTTTT. It specifies CAWQGTANNEKLFF.

This clone was detected only once. This chain joins TRBV6-6 and TRBJ1-2; D is ambiguous. From germline, CDR1 is MNHNY and CDR2 SVGAGI (reference sequence). With 2 bases removed from V and 2 bases from J, the gap between germline ends came to 6 bases. The CDR3 extends over 13 amino acids. CDR3 in DNA: TGTGCCAGCAGTTACGTTCAGAACTATGGCTACACCTTC. The encoded protein is CASSYVQNYGYTF.

The rearrangement joins TRBV6-5 to TRBJ2-7, with a tentative D call TRBD2 (7 bases). Germline loops: CDR1 MNHEY, CDR2 SVGAGI. This CDR3 contains 15 residues. Trimming took off 6 bases at V and 2 bases at J, with 17 bases between the two ends. CDR3 in DNA: TGTGCCAGCAGCCTTGGGAAAGGGGGGGCCTACGAGCAGTACTTC. It encodes CASSLGKGGAYEQYF.

This clone was found a few times. The chain combines TRBV3-1 (or the pseudogene TRBV3-2) with TRBJ1-2, with unresolved D. The CDR3 sequence is 14 residues long. CDR1 and CDR2 from the germline V gene are LGHDT and YNNKEL (reference sequence). Trimming left V 3 bases short and J 0 bases short, with 8 bases between. CDR3 DNA sequence: TGTGCCAGCAGCCAGCTTGAGGCTAACTATGGCTACACCTTC. Protein product: CASSQLEANYGYTF.

The rearrangement joins TRBV7-8 to TRBJ2-3, with TRBD2 matching 12 bases. The CDR3 covers 14 residues. Germline-derived CDR1 and CDR2 are SGHVS and FQNEAQ. V gave up 4 bases and J gave up 13 bases; unmatched junction bases: 9. Written as DNA, the CDR3 is TGTGCCAGCAGCTCCGGGACTAGCGGGTCTAAGAAGTATTTT. It translates to CASSSGTSGSKKYF.

The J gene is TRBJ2-1, the V gene TRBV29-1; TRBD1 is a possible D gene (5 bases). This CDR3 is built from 14 residues. V was shortened by 3 bases and J by 0 bases, with 9 bases between the two germline ends. Germline lookup yields CDR1 SQVTM and CDR2 ANQGSEA. Written as DNA, the CDR3 is TGCAGCGTTGACCAGGGCAGCTCCTACAATGAGCAGTTCTTC. Its protein product is CSVDQGSSYNEQFF.